This TCR beta chain was observed in a study of blood T cell repertoires in COVID-19. The germline gives CDR1 LNHNV, CDR2 YYDKDF (reference sequence). After removal of 5 bases from V and 3 bases from J, the junction contained 13 bases not matched to a gene. This CDR3 has 17 amino acids. Method: immunoSEQ multiplex PCR; TCRdb's copy keeps in-frame clones and lacks some. This table holds more than 300,000 clones, more than 75% found once. The origin of this receptor is a woman in her twenties or thirties with COVID-19, enrolled during active disease. Input material: peripheral blood. The chain has TRBV15 and TRBJ2-7, with TRBD1 matching 10 bases. CDR3 nucleotide sequence: TGTGCCACCAGCGGGGGGGGCCTGCGGGACAGGGGCTACGAGCAGTACTTC. Translated, it gives CATSGGGLRDRGYEQYF.